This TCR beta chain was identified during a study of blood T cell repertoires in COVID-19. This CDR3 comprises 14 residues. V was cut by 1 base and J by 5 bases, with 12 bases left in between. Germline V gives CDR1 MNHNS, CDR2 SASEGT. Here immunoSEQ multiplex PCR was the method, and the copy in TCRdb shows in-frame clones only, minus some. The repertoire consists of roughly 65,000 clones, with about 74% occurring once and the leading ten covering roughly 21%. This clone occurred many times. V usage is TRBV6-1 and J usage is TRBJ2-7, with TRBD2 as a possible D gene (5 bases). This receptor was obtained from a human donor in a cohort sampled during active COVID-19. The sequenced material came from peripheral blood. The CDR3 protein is CASSEETERDEQYF. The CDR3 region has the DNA TGTGCCAGCAGTGAAGAAACCGAGAGGGACGAGCAGTACTTC.